This T cell receptor (beta chain) was identified in a study of CD8 T cells in Susac syndrome. TEMRA cells were FACS-enriched, while CD8+ and CD4+ T cells were negatively isolated. Germline V gene sequence: CDR1 SGHDT, CDR2 YYEEEE. CDR3 size: 14 residues. Losses at the gene ends were 4 bases for V and 7 bases for J; bases not matched to a gene: 6. Random-hexamer reverse transcription was applied to about 0.5 to 1 ug RNA. TCRdb re-called the immunoSEQ multiplex PCR reads with MiXCR, one entry per CDR3 protein. This sample yields fewer than 85,000 distinct CDR3 sequences, of which 94% are seen a single time; roughly 0.5% belongs to the top ten.

This clonotype was sampled from a human donor with Susac syndrome. The genes are TRBV5-6 and TRBJ1-4, with TRBD1 matching 8 bases. Sequenced sample: CD8+ T cells from PBMCs. The CDR3 is CASSTGGKGEKLFF. The CDR3 DNA reads TGTGCCAGCAGCACAGGGGGAAAGGGTGAAAAACTGTTTTTT.